This is a list of T cell receptor beta chains from one sample in a study of blood T cell repertoires in COVID-19. The method was immunoSEQ multiplex PCR; TCRdb's version includes in-frame clones alone and lacks a portion of them. The sample yields about 500,000 clones, approximately 86% seen once. The material sequenced was PBMCs or T cells enriched from blood (not recorded which). Every receptor here comes from a young woman who had recovered from COVID-19. Each CDR3 is given with its conserved first and last residue. Part of the rows lack a size; the others show once, few, many or a class for expanded clones.

j_call: TRBJ2-7
v_call: TRBV5-1
clone_size: -
cdr3_aa: CASSPEGLAGQSYEQYF

j_call: TRBJ2-1
v_call: TRBV3-1/TRBV3-2
clone_size: -
cdr3_aa: CAPAPGCYNEQFF

j_call: TRBJ2-3
v_call: TRBV3-1/TRBV3-2
clone_size: -
cdr3_aa: CASSQELAGVITDTQYF

j_call: TRBJ2-7
v_call: TRBV4-1
clone_size: -
cdr3_aa: CASSRTSGGLYEQYF

j_call: TRBJ1-1
v_call: TRBV10-3
clone_size: -
cdr3_aa: CAISESSGMVAEAFF

j_call: TRBJ1-1
v_call: TRBV10-3
clone_size: -
cdr3_aa: CAIRGTGVNTEAFF

j_call: TRBJ2-7
v_call: TRBV19
clone_size: -
cdr3_aa: CASSIGVLAGPYEQYF

j_call: TRBJ1-4
v_call: TRBV6-5
clone_size: -
cdr3_aa: CASSLRTGEEKLFF

j_call: TRBJ1-2
v_call: TRBV3-1/TRBV3-2
clone_size: -
cdr3_aa: CASSQGYGAGYTF

j_call: TRBJ1-1
v_call: TRBV15
clone_size: -
cdr3_aa: CATTTGGKMNTEAFF

j_call: TRBJ1-1
v_call: TRBV5-1
clone_size: -
cdr3_aa: CASSSLEGDTEAFF

j_call: TRBJ1-3
v_call: TRBV15
clone_size: -
cdr3_aa: CATSRDQALSGNTIYF

j_call: TRBJ1-3
v_call: TRBV5-4
clone_size: -
cdr3_aa: CASSRTGGGNTIYF

j_call: TRBJ1-6
v_call: TRBV15
clone_size: -
cdr3_aa: CATSRGWGDSPLHF

j_call: TRBJ1-1
v_call: TRBV21-1
clone_size: -
cdr3_aa: CASSTVGQFGDTEAFF

j_call: TRBJ1-3
v_call: TRBV7-2
clone_size: -
cdr3_aa: CASSTGQGGNTIYF

j_call: TRBJ1-6
v_call: TRBV5-1
clone_size: -
cdr3_aa: CASSTGSYNSPLHF

j_call: TRBJ2-3
v_call: TRBV5-1
clone_size: -
cdr3_aa: CASSYNRGTATDTQYF

j_call: TRBJ2-1
v_call: TRBV11-2
clone_size: -
cdr3_aa: CASSFAHAGGLKNEQFF

j_call: TRBJ1-5
v_call: TRBV2
clone_size: -
cdr3_aa: CASSEVQNNQPQHF

j_call: TRBJ1-2
v_call: TRBV6-5
clone_size: -
cdr3_aa: CASSLTALSYGYTF

j_call: TRBJ2-2
v_call: TRBV3-1/TRBV3-2
clone_size: -
cdr3_aa: CASSLRGLQNTGELFF

j_call: TRBJ1-2
v_call: TRBV27
clone_size: -
cdr3_aa: CASSLSMTGANYGYTF

j_call: TRBJ1-2
v_call: TRBV5-4
clone_size: -
cdr3_aa: CASSFGTQTYGYTF

j_call: TRBJ2-7
v_call: TRBV28
clone_size: -
cdr3_aa: CASSLRGEQYF

j_call: TRBJ1-2
v_call: TRBV2
clone_size: -
cdr3_aa: CASSRWGTSNYGYTF

j_call: TRBJ2-3
v_call: TRBV30
clone_size: few
cdr3_aa: CACRRSGGNTDTQYF

j_call: TRBJ2-7
v_call: TRBV13
clone_size: -
cdr3_aa: CASSYQGLLGEQYF

j_call: TRBJ2-1
v_call: TRBV5-1
clone_size: -
cdr3_aa: CASSLGASAGEQFF

j_call: TRBJ1-2
v_call: TRBV10-3
clone_size: -
cdr3_aa: CAISSRERQGYGYTF

j_call: TRBJ1-1
v_call: TRBV6-5
clone_size: -
cdr3_aa: CASSYGTENTEAFF

j_call: TRBJ1-4
v_call: TRBV28
clone_size: once
cdr3_aa: CASSKAGPTNEKLFF

j_call: TRBJ1-1
v_call: TRBV29-1
clone_size: few
cdr3_aa: CSVKGILNTEAFF

j_call: TRBJ2-7
v_call: TRBV15
clone_size: -
cdr3_aa: CATSRSRQGSYEQYF

j_call: TRBJ2-2
v_call: TRBV7-8
clone_size: -
cdr3_aa: CASSLGRGSNTGELFF